This T cell receptor beta chain stems from a study of T cell responses to AZD1222 COVID-19 vaccine. As for the study in general: Pooled in the analysis were second doses at about 4 or about 12 weeks. Study-wide findings and caveats: Reportedly, close to half of spike-specific TCRs are directed against unmutated variant regions. White British donors predominated, females outnumbered males, and clonal diversity was possibly underestimated.

Clones were sequenced by immunoSEQ multiplex PCR, and TCRdb holds only the in-frame ones, with some missing. The sample consists of 80,000 to 90,000 clones, about 90% of them appearing once. A note on this clone: Its antigen is currently unknown.

The sequences come from peripheral blood, collected on day 0 of AZD1222 vaccination. The receptor comes from an adult in good health.

CDR3 bases: TGTGCCACCAGCGGGCAGCTAGCGGGAGGGCCGCAGGTCTACGAGCAGTACTTC. Amino acids: CATSGQLAGGPQVYEQYF. J is TRBJ2-7 and V is TRBV15; 12 nucleotides align to TRBD2. The CDR3 covers 18 residues. Germline loops: CDR1 LNHNV, CDR2 YYDKDF (reference sequence). The trim removed 5 bases at V and 3 bases at J, leaving 14 bases unmatched.